This TCR beta chain derives from a study of control samples from healthy donors and cancer patients. TCRdb keeps only in-frame clones here, not all; method: immunoSEQ multiplex PCR. The sample consists of 90,000 to 120,000 clones, 70% to 85% of them appearing once. This CDR3 comprises 11 residues. Germline CDR1 DFQATT, CDR2 SNEGSKA (reference sequence). The sample taken for sequencing was blood. J is TRBJ2-1 and V is TRBV20-1; the match to TRBD1 covers 7 bases. The TCR sequence derives from a man aged 18 to 29 in good health. The CDR3 sequence is CNGIRGNEQFF. The CDR3 region has the DNA TGCAATGGGATCAGGGGGAATGAGCAGTTCTTC.